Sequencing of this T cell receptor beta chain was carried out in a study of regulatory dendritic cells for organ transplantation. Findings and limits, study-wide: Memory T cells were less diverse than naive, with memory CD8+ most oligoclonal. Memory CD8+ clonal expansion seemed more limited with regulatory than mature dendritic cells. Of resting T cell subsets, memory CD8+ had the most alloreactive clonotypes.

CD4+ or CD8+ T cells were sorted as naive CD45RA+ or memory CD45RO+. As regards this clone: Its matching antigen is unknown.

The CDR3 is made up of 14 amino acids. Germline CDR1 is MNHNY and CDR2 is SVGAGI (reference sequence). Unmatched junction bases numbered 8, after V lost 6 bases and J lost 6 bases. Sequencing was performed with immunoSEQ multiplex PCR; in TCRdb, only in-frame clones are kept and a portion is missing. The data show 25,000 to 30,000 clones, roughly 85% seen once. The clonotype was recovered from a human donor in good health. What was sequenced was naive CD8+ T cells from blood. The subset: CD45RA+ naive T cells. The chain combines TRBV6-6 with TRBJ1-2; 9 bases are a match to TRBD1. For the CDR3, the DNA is TGTGCCAGCAGCCCGACAGGGGGTTTGGATGGCTACACCTTC. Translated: CASSPTGGLDGYTF.